These 19 T cell receptor beta chains originate from one sample sequenced in a study of blood T cell repertoires in COVID-19. TCRdb keeps only in-frame clones here, not all; method: immunoSEQ multiplex PCR. Here the sample spans roughly 99,000 clones, 80% being singletons. The sequencing sample was made of peripheral blood. The receptors derive from a man aged 65 to 79 with acute or convalescent COVID-19.

This chain uses TRBV2 with TRBJ1-5; TRBD1 matches at 7 bases. Germline CDR1 SNHLY, CDR2 FYNNEI. Trimming took 2 bases from V and 5 from J; bases not matched to a gene: 3. This CDR3 has 14 amino acids. The CDR3 nucleotides are TGTGCCAGCAGTGAAACAGGGGAAGATCAGCCCCAGCATTTT. It translates to CASSETGEDQPQHF.

This chain joins TRBV28 and TRBJ2-7, with D possibly matching TRBD2 (5 bases). Germline CDR1 and CDR2: MDHEN and SYDVKM. V lost 4 bases to trimming and J lost 1 base, with 5 bases between them. The CDR3 extends over 12 amino acids. CDR3 coding DNA: TGTGCCAGCAGTTCGGGGTCCTACGAGCAGTACTTC. Its protein product is CASSSGSYEQYF. Looking up the rest from reference TRBV28 and TRBJ2-7 gives the full variable domain: DVKVTQSSRYLVKRTGEKVFLECVQDMDHENMFWYRQDPGLGLRLIYFSYDVKMKEKGDIPEGYSVSREKKERFSLILESASTNQTSMYLCASSSGSYEQYFGPGTRLTVT.

The chain links TRBV19 to TRBJ1-4; 12 positions agree with TRBD1. The V gene end was trimmed by 6 bases and the J gene end by 7 bases; junction bases not matched to a gene: 3. The germline CDR1 and CDR2 sequences are LNHDA and SQIVND (reference sequence). The CDR3 has 14 amino acids. The CDR3 here is CASRRDRGLEKLFF. In nucleotides, the CDR3 is TGTGCCAGTAGACGGGACAGGGGGCTTGAAAAACTGTTTTTT.

The J gene is TRBJ1-2, the V gene TRBV18; TRBD1 matches at 10 bases. The CDR3 spans 14 residues. From germline, CDR1 is KGHSH and CDR2 LQKENI. V trimming: 1 base; J trimming: 4 bases; junction bases outside the gene matches: 0. The CDR3 coding sequence is TGTGCCAGCTCACCACGACAGGGGGCCTATGGCTACACCTTC. Its translation is CASSPRQGAYGYTF. Full variable domain (missing parts from reference TRBV18 and TRBJ1-2): NAGVMQNPRHLVRRRGQEARLRCSPMKGHSHVYWYRQLPEEGLKFMVYLQKENIIDESGMPKERFSAEFPKEGPSILRIQQVVRGDSAAYFCASSPRQGAYGYTFGSGTRLTVV.

This clone was detected once. The chain combines TRBV2 with TRBJ1-5; TRBD1 aligns across 9 bases. CDR1 and CDR2 (germline): SNHLY, FYNNEI. The V segment lost 5 bases and the J segment 3 bases; nucleotides outside the gene matches: 2. There are 14 residues in the CDR3. The CDR3 DNA sequence: TGTGCCAGCAGTTTACAGGGGGCCAATCAGCCCCAGCATTTT. Amino acids: CASSLQGANQPQHF.

V gene TRBV7-8 combines with J gene TRBJ2-5; 9 nucleotides align to TRBD2. V shed 5 bases and J 0 bases; nucleotides not matched to a gene: 7. Per germline, CDR1 SGHVS and CDR2 FQNEAQ. The CDR3 is 16 amino acids. In nucleotides, the CDR3 is TGTGCCAGCAGCCCAGCTGCGGGGGGGTACCAAGAGACCCAGTACTTC. Amino acids: CASSPAAGGYQETQYF. The whole variable domain, filled in from reference TRBV7-8 and TRBJ2-5, reads GAGVSQSPRYKVAKRGQDVALRCDPISGHVSLFWYQQALGQGPEFLTYFQNEAQLDKSGLPSDRFFAERPEGSVSTLKIQRTQQEDSAVYLCASSPAAGGYQETQYFGPGTRLLVL.

The chain has TRBV18 and TRBJ2-2; TRBD1 is a possible D gene (6 bases). Between the trimmed V and J ends, which lost 3 bases and 5 bases, there was a span of 13 bases. Germline V gene data show CDR1 as KGHSH and CDR2 as LQKENI. This CDR3 spans 15 amino acids. The CDR3 DNA follows: TGTGCCAGCTCACCGACCGGGACAAAAACCGGGGAGCTGTTTTTT. Translation: CASSPTGTKTGELFF.

The chain employs TRBV6-5 and TRBJ2-7; 9 nucleotides align to TRBD1. Germline values: CDR1 MNHEY, CDR2 SVGAGI. Trimming removed 2 bases from V and 3 bases from J; junction bases left unmatched: 8. CDR3 length: 16 residues. For the CDR3, the DNA is TGTGCCAGCAGTTACCGACTAACGGGACAGGGCTACGAGCAGTACTTC. Amino acid sequence: CASSYRLTGQGYEQYF.

The chain links TRBV6-5 to TRBJ2-7; D is unclear. From germline, CDR1 is MNHEY and CDR2 SVGAGI. CDR3 size: 15 residues. Trimming cost V 0 bases and J 4 bases, with 13 bases left between them. The CDR3 region is CASSYSSDWFYEQYF. CDR3 coding DNA: TGTGCCAGCAGTTACTCGTCCGACTGGTTTTACGAGCAGTACTTC.

The V call is TRBV25-1, the J call TRBJ2-7; 9 positions match TRBD1. V dropped 6 bases and J dropped 2; count of bases not matched to a gene: 5. The CDR3 spans 14 residues. CDR1 MGHDK and CDR2 SYGVNS come from the germline V gene. The CDR3 DNA reads as TGTGCCAGCAGCCGGGACAGGGCGCCCTACGAGCAGTACTTC. Its translation is CASSRDRAPYEQYF.

V is TRBV5-1 and J is TRBJ2-3; 7 nucleotides agree with TRBD2. The CDR3 extends over 16 amino acids. CDR1 SGHRS and CDR2 YFSETQ come from the germline V gene. The V gene end was trimmed by 3 bases and the J gene end by 2 bases; junction bases not matched to a gene: 9. CDR3 sequence: CASSSGGGGTTDTQYF. Here the CDR3 DNA reads TGCGCCAGCAGCTCCGGCGGGGGTGGGACCACAGATACGCAGTATTTT.

The chain is built from TRBV11-3 and TRBJ2-2, with TRBD2 as a possible D gene (5 bases). Germline V CDR1 and CDR2: SGHNT, YENEEA. The CDR3 is 13 amino acids. V was clipped by 4 bases and J by 6 bases, with 9 bases between them. Written as DNA, the CDR3 is TGTGCCAGCAGCTGGAGGTCCTCCGGGGAGCTGTTTTTT. Amino acid sequence: CASSWRSSGELFF.

This chain connects TRBV6-5 to TRBJ1-3, with D possibly matching TRBD1 (6 bases). CDR3 length: 14 residues. Germline V lookup: CDR1 MNHEY, CDR2 SVGAGI. CDR3 coding DNA: TGTGCAAGTACAGGGACACGCTCTGGAAACACCATATATTTT. This sequence encodes CASTGTRSGNTIYF.

The V call is TRBV19, the J call TRBJ2-1; TRBD2 aligns across 10 bases. Trimming cost V 6 bases and J 1 base; bases outside gene matches: 6. Germline V gives CDR1 LNHDA, CDR2 SQIVND (reference sequence). This CDR3 contains 16 residues. The CDR3: CASRTNSGGSYNEQFF. For the CDR3, the DNA is TGTGCCAGTAGGACTAATAGCGGGGGGTCCTACAATGAGCAGTTCTTC.

The CDR3 DNA reads TGTGCCAGCACGGCGGGGGATCAGCCCCAGCATTTT. Residues: CASTAGDQPQHF. This sequence joins TRBV6-5 and TRBJ1-5; the D gene is possibly TRBD1 (5 bases). Germline V lookup: CDR1 MNHEY, CDR2 SVGAGI. The CDR3 totals 12 residues. Between the trimmed V and J ends, which lost 7 bases and 5 bases, there was a span of 9 bases.

The J gene is TRBJ2-2, the V gene TRBV14, with D possibly TRBD2 on 5 matching bases. Trimming took off 1 base at V and 6 bases at J, with 9 bases between the two ends. This CDR3 spans 14 amino acids. CDR1 SGHDN and CDR2 FVKESK come from the germline V gene. This CDR3 is CASSQVFGAGELFF. The CDR3 region has the DNA TGTGCCAGCAGCCAAGTGTTCGGGGCCGGGGAGCTGTTTTTT.

The chain has TRBV6-5 and TRBJ1-1; maybe TRBD1 (5 bases). Between the trimmed V and J ends, which lost 5 bases and 0 bases, there was a span of 7 bases. The germline V gene has CDR1 MNHEY and CDR2 SVGAGI. This CDR3 contains 13 residues. The CDR3 sequence: CASSLQVNTEAFF. In DNA form, the CDR3 reads TGTGCCAGCAGTCTACAGGTGAACACTGAAGCTTTCTTT.

This clone was detected once. This rearrangement joins TRBV9 to TRBJ1-3; possible D gene TRBD1, 6 bases. The length of the CDR3 is 15 residues. The germline gives CDR1 SGDLS, CDR2 YYNGEE. V shed 4 bases and J shed 7 bases, with 18 bases lying between them. The CDR3 spells CASSSTTGALNTIYF. CDR3 sequence (DNA): TGTGCCAGCAGCTCAACGACAGGCGCTTTGAACACCATATATTTT.

The CDR3 region has the DNA TGCGCCAGCAGCTTGCTGGGGGCGTTACCTGGGGCCAACGTCCTGACTTTC. Translated: CASSLLGALPGANVLTF. The rearrangement links TRBV5-1 to TRBJ2-6; D possibly corresponds to TRBD1 (6 bases). The CDR3 runs 17 residues. Per the germline V gene, CDR1 is SGHRS and CDR2 is YFSETQ. V was cut by 1 base and J by 2 bases, with 13 bases left in between.